This is a list of T cell receptor beta chains from one sample in a study of T cell changes during pregnancy in multiple sclerosis. Libraries were prepared by immunoSEQ multiplex PCR; TCRdb keeps only in-frame clonotypes and omits some of them. The sample has approximately 23,000 clones, roughly 90% seen once. This specimen was CD4+ T cells from peripheral blood mononuclear cells, taken after pregnancy. The receptor source for this set is a female donor in good health, enrolled as a control in a pregnancy study. CDR3s include the opening cysteine and the closing phenylalanine or tryptophan. Fields, in order: clone size, J gene, D gene, V gene, CDR3 DNA, CDR3 protein. D genes are given only for firm matches. Rows may omit the clone size; those that give it use once, few, many or a size class.

-	TRBJ1-4	-	TRBV5-4	TGTGCCAGCAGCTTGAAATTTAAGGGAAGCGGTGAAAAACTGTTTTTT	CASSLKFKGSGEKLFF
-	TRBJ1-1	TRBD1	TRBV5-1	TGCGCCAGCAGCCCTACAGGGGGCCGGAACACTGAAGCTTTCTTT	CASSPTGGRNTEAFF
-	TRBJ1-5	-	TRBV5-6	TGTGCCAGCAGCTTCATAGCCGGGGATCAGCCCCAGCATTTT	CASSFIAGDQPQHF
-	TRBJ2-3	TRBD2	TRBV7-3	TGTGCCAGCAGCCTTAAGGGGGGGACTAGCGGGGGGCTAACTCTCACAGATACGCAGTATTTT	CASSLKGGTSGGLTLTDTQYF
-	TRBJ2-2	TRBD2	TRBV9	TGTGCCAGCAGCGCGGGACTAGCGGACACCGGGGAGCTGTTTTTT	CASSAGLADTGELFF
-	TRBJ2-7	-	TRBV18	TGTGCCAGCTCACCCTCAGGGCACGGGTACGAGCAGTACTTC	CASSPSGHGYEQYF
-	TRBJ2-1	TRBD2	TRBV7-2	TGTGCCAGCAGCTTAGCGTCTAGCGGGGTTTACAATGAGCAGTTCTTC	CASSLASSGVYNEQFF
-	TRBJ1-1	-	TRBV18	TGTGCCAGCTCACCACCGAACAGGAAAGACACTGAAGCTTTCTTT	CASSPPNRKDTEAFF
-	TRBJ1-5	-	TRBV29-1	TGCAGCGGAGGGAGTTCGAAGGATCAGCCCCAGCATTTT	CSGGSSKDQPQHF
-	TRBJ1-2	TRBD1	TRBV10-3	TGTGCCAGGGGAATAGGGGGACAGGACCTCTATGGCTACACCTTC	CARGIGGQDLYGYTF
-	TRBJ2-3	TRBD2	TRBV28	TGTGCCAGCGGCGAGATTAGCGGGAATGCAGATACGCAGTATTTT	CASGEISGNADTQYF
-	TRBJ2-7	TRBD1	TRBV5-1	TGCGCCAGCACCCCGGGACAGGGGTCCTACGAGCAGTACTTC	CASTPGQGSYEQYF
once	TRBJ1-3	-	TRBV5-4	TGTGCCAGCAGCTTGGACTTCCAGGGAACCCCCTCTGGAAACACCATATATTTT	CASSLDFQGTPSGNTIYF
-	TRBJ2-3	-	TRBV21-1	TGTGCCAGCAGCAAAGGACTACAAGGGGATACGCAGTATTTT	CASSKGLQGDTQYF
-	TRBJ2-7	-	TRBV7-2	TGTGCCAGCAGCCTATCCGATCCCGGGATTATGGAGGAGCAGTACTTC	CASSLSDPGIMEEQYF
-	TRBJ2-1	TRBD1	TRBV7-9	TGTGCCAGCAGCTTCGGGGGACAGGCTAATGAGCAGTTCTTC	CASSFGGQANEQFF
-	TRBJ2-1	TRBD2	TRBV7-3	TGTGCCAGCAGCGGGCAGCGGGGTGGAAATGAGCAGTTCTTC	CASSGQRGGNEQFF
-	TRBJ2-7	TRBD2	TRBV30	TGTGCCTGGACCCGTTGGGGGGGCTACGAGCAGTACTTC	CAWTRWGGYEQYF
-	TRBJ1-5	-	TRBV29-1	TGCAGCGTCGTCGTGTCGGGGAATAATCAGCCCCAGCATTTT	CSVVVSGNNQPQHF
-	TRBJ2-1	TRBD1	TRBV29-1	TGCAGCGTCGGACAGGGTCGTAGTTTTATCAATGAGCAGTTCTTC	CSVGQGRSFINEQFF
-	TRBJ2-1	TRBD2	TRBV11-3	TGTGCCAGCAGCTTGTTAGCGGGGGGACTCAATGAGCAGTTCTTC	CASSLLAGGLNEQFF
-	TRBJ1-2	-	TRBV5-1	TGCGCCAGCAGCACCAACAGCTATGGCTACACCTTC	CASSTNSYGYTF
-	TRBJ1-5	-	TRBV28	TGTGCCAGCAGTTTATCCCACCCGGGGAATCAGCCCCAGCATTTT	CASSLSHPGNQPQHF
-	TRBJ1-1	-	TRBV11-2	TGTGCCAGCAGCTTAGACACAGGGTCCACTGAAGCTTTCTTT	CASSLDTGSTEAFF
-	TRBJ2-1	TRBD2	TRBV7-9	TGTGCCAGCAGCCCGCAAAGACCAGCGGGAGGTAAGGATGAGCAGTTCTTC	CASSPQRPAGGKDEQFF
-	TRBJ2-2	-	TRBV10-3	TGTGCCATCAGACAGGAGCTGAACACCGGGGAGCTGTTTTTT	CAIRQELNTGELFF
once	TRBJ2-5	TRBD2	TRBV7-2	TGTGCCAGCAGCTCGTTCCACAGGACTAGCGAGACCCAGTACTTC	CASSSFHRTSETQYF
-	TRBJ2-5	-	TRBV5-1	TGCGCCAGCAGCTTGGGAGGGCGGGAGACCCAGTACTTC	CASSLGGRETQYF